This T cell receptor (beta chain) was observed in a study of T cell changes during pregnancy in multiple sclerosis. This table comes from immunoSEQ multiplex PCR, and its TCRdb copy is limited to in-frame clones, with some not included. The sample carries almost 55,000 clones, over 85% recorded once. The CDR3 sequence is 15 residues long. Germline values: CDR1 MNHEY, CDR2 SVGAGI. Trimming took 5 bases from V and 2 from J; bases not matched to a gene: 5. This specimen consisted of CD8+ T cells from peripheral blood mononuclear cells, obtained before pregnancy. This receptor was identified in a female donor with multiple sclerosis, enrolled in a pregnancy study. J is TRBJ2-3 and V is TRBV6-5, with TRBD2 matching 9 bases. DNA for the CDR3: TGTGCCAGCAGTCCTATAGCGGGGGACACAGATACGCAGTATTTT. This encodes CASSPIAGDTDTQYF.